This T cell receptor beta chain was sequenced for a study of T cells in Graves' hyperthyroidism and ophthalmopathy. The study left out patients who had uncontrolled infection, other autoimmune disease, pregnancy or lactation. Based on clinical symptoms, serum thyroxine and TRAb, thyroid ultrasound and orbital computed tomography, diagnoses were reached. In its sample, this clonotype was seen a few times. This CDR3 has 14 amino acids. Trimming pared 3 bases from V and 2 bases from J, leaving 10 bases between. CDR1 is SGHVS, CDR2 FQNEAQ, per germline. Authors of the study amplified TCR beta CDR3 regions from RNA transcripts. When the TCR CDR3 underwent first-round RT-PCR, the HTBI primer set was used. TCRdb recomputed calls from the multiplex PCR reads with MiXCR, one row per CDR3 protein. The sample lists hundreds of thousands of distinct CDR3 sequences; roughly 14% were seen once.

The specimen was blood. The chain links TRBV7-8 to TRBJ1-2, with a possible D match to TRBD1 (6 bases). The TCR originated in a woman under 30 with Graves' hyperthyroidism. DNA for the CDR3: TGTGCCAGCAGCTTGAGGGACATGAACTATGGCTACACCTTC. Its protein product is CASSLRDMNYGYTF.